The present T cell receptor beta chain was sequenced within a study of CD4 T cells in relation to SARS-CoV-2 and coronaviruses. In the case of this clone: Its antigen remains unknown.

Per the germline V gene, CDR1 is MDHEN and CDR2 is SYDVKM. The CDR3 contains 11 residues. Trimming stripped 1 base from V and 7 bases from J, with 4 bases between. The unexposed donors gave CD4+ T cells in about 2011-2018, prior to COVID-19. CD4+ T cells were isolated from the cells after around 11 days of culture. Sequencing was performed with immunoSEQ multiplex PCR; in TCRdb, only in-frame clones are kept and a portion is missing. The sample has just under 20,000 clones, approximately 82% seen once; the top ten hold roughly 10%. The rearrangement joins TRBV28 to TRBJ1-1; D is ambiguous. Sequencing used CD4+ T cells from PBMCs, cultured in vitro. The TCR comes from a human donor in good health. DNA of the CDR3: TGTGCCAGCAGTTTATACGGTGAAGCTTTCTTT. As protein: CASSLYGEAFF.